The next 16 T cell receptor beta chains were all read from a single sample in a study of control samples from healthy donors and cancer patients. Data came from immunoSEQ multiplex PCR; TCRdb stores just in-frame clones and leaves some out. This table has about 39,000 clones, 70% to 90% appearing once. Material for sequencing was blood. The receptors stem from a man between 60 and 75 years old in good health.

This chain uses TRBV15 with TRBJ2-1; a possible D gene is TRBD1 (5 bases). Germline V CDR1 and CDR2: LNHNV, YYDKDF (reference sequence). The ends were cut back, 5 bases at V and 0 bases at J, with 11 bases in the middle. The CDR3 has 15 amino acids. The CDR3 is CATSRQWSSYNEQFF. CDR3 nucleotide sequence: TGTGCCACCAGCCGACAGTGGAGCTCCTACAATGAGCAGTTCTTC.

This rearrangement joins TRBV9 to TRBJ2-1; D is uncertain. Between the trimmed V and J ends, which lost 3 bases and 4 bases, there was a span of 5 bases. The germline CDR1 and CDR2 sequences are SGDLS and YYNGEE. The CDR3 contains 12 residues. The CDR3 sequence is CASSGQYNEQFF. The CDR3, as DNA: TGTGCCAGCAGCGGGCAGTACAATGAGCAGTTCTTC.

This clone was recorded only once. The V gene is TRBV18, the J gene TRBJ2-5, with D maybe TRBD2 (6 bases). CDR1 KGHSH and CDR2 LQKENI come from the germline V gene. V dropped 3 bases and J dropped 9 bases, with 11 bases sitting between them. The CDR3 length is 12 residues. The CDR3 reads CASSPGRRAQYF. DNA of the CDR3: TGTGCCAGCTCACCCGGCCGGAGGGCCCAGTACTTC.

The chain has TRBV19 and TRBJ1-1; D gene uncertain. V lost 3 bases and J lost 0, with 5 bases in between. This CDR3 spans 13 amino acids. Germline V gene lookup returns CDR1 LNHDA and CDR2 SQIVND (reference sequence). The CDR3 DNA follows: TGTGCCAGTAGTATTGGGATGAACACTGAAGCTTTCTTT. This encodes CASSIGMNTEAFF.

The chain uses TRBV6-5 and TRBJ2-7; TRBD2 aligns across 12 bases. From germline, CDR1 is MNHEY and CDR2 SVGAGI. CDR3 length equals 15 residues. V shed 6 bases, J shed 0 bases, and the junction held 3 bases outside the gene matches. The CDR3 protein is CASRETSGSSYEQYF. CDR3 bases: TGTGCCAGCAGAGAGACTAGCGGGAGCTCCTACGAGCAGTACTTC.

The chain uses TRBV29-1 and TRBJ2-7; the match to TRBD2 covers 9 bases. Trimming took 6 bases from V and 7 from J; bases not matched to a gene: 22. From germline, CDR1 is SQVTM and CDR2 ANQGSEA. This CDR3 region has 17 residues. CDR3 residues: CSVSAPLAGRSTREQYF. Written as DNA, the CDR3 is TGCAGCGTCTCCGCCCCCCTAGCGGGGCGATCTACGAGGGAGCAGTACTTC.

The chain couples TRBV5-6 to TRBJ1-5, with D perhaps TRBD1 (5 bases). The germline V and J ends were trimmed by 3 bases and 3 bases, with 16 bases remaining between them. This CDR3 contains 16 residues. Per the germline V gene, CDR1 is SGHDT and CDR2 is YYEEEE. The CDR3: CASSSRRDSVNQPQHF. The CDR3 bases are TGTGCCAGCAGCTCCCGTCGAGACAGTGTCAATCAGCCCCAGCATTTT.

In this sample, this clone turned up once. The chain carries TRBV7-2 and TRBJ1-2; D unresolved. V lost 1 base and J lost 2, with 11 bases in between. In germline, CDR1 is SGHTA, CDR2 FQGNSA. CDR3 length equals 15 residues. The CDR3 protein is CASSLGPTQNYGYTF. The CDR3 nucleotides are TGTGCCAGCAGCTTAGGGCCAACCCAGAACTATGGCTACACCTTC. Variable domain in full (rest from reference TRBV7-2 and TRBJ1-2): GAGVSQSPSNKVTEKGKDVELRCDPISGHTALYWYRQSLGQGLEFLIYFQGNSAPDKSGLPSDRFSAERTGGSVSTLTIQRTQQEDSAVYLCASSLGPTQNYGYTFGSGTRLTVV.

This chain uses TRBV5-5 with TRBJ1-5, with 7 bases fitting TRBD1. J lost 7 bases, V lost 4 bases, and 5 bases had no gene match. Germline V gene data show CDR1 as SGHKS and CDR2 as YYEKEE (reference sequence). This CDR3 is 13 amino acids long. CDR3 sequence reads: CASSITRGQPQHF. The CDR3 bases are TGTGCCAGCAGCATCACCAGGGGGCAGCCCCAGCATTTT. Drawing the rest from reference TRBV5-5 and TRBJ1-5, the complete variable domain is DAGVTQSPTHLIKTRGQQVTLRCSPISGHKSVSWYQQVLGQGPQFIFQYYEKEERGRGNFPDRFSARQFPNYSSELNVNALLLGDSALYLCASSITRGQPQHFGDGTRLSIL.

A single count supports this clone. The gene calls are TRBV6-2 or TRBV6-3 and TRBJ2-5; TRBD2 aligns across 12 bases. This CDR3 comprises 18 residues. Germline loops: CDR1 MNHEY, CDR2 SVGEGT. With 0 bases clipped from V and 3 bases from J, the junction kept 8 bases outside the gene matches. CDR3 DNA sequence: TGTGCCAGCAGTTACTCGATTCCCACTAGCGGGGGGAAAGAGACCCAGTACTTC. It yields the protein CASSYSIPTSGGKETQYF.

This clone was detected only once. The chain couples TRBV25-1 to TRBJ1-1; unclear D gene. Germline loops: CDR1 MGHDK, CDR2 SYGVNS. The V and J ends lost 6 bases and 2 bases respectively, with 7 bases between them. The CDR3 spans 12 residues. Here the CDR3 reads CASRGVNTEAFF. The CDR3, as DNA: TGTGCCAGCAGAGGAGTTAACACTGAAGCTTTCTTT.

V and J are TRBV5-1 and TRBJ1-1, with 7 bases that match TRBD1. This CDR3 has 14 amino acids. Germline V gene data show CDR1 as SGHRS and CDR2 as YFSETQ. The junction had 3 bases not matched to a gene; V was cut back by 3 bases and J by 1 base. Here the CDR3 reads CASSSGQPNTEAFF. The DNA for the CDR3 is TGCGCCAGCAGCTCGGGACAGCCGAACACTGAAGCTTTCTTT.

Written as DNA, the CDR3 is TGTGCCAGCAGCACTACCACAGATACGCAGTATTTT. It codes for CASSTTTDTQYF. J is TRBJ2-3 and V is TRBV9; D remains unclear. In germline, CDR1 is SGDLS, CDR2 YYNGEE. With 4 bases removed from V and 2 bases from J, the gap between germline ends came to 5 bases. CDR3 length: 12 amino acids.

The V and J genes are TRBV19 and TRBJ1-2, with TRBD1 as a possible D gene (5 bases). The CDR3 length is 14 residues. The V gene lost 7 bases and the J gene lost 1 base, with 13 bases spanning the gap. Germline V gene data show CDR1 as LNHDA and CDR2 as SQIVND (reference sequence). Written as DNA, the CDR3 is TGTGCCAGTACCGTAGGGGCGGTTAACTATGGCTACACCTTC. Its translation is CASTVGAVNYGYTF. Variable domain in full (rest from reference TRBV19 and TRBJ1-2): DGGITQSPKYLFRKEGQNVTLSCEQNLNHDAMYWYRQDPGQGLRLIYYSQIVNDFQKGDIAEGYSVSREKKESFPLTVTSAQKNPTAFYLCASTVGAVNYGYTFGSGTRLTVV.

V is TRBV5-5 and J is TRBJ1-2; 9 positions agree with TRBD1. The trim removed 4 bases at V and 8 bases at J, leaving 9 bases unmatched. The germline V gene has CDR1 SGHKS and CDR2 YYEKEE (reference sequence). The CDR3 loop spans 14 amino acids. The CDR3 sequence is CASSRQQGARGYTF. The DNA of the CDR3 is TGTGCCAGCAGCAGGCAACAGGGGGCGAGAGGCTACACCTTC.

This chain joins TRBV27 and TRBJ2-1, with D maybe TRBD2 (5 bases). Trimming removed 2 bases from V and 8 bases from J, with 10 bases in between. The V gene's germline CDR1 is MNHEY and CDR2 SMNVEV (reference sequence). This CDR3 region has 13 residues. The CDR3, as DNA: TGTGCCAGCAGTTTAATCCTGAGGGATGAGCAGTTCTTC. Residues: CASSLILRDEQFF.